This T cell receptor (beta chain) was retrieved from a study of blood T cell repertoires in COVID-19. CDR3 size: 14 residues. V trimming: 7 bases; J trimming: 1 base; junction bases outside the gene matches: 7. CDR1 and CDR2 from the germline V gene are GTSNPN and SVGIG (reference sequence). TCRdb's copy holds only in-frame clones and misses some; the assay was immunoSEQ multiplex PCR. The sample carries 250,000 or so clones, over 80% recorded once. The clonotype originates from a woman aged 25-40 years with acute COVID-19. Sequencing used PBMCs or T cells enriched from blood (not recorded which). V usage is TRBV30 and J usage is TRBJ1-3; 7 bases agree with TRBD1. This CDR3 is CASGQAPSGNTIYF. The CDR3 bases are TGTGCCTCCGGACAGGCACCGTCTGGAAACACCATATATTTT.